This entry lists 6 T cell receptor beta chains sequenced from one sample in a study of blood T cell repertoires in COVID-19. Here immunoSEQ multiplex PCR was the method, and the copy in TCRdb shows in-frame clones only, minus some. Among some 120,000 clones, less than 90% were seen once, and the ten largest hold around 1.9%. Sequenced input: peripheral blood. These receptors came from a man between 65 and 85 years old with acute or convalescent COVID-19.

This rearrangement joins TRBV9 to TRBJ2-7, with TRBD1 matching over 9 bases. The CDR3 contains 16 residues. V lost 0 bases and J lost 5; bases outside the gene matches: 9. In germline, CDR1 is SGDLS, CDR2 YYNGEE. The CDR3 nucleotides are TGTGCCAGCAGCGTAGATCCGAGACAGGGGGTCAACGAGCAGTACTTC. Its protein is CASSVDPRQGVNEQYF.

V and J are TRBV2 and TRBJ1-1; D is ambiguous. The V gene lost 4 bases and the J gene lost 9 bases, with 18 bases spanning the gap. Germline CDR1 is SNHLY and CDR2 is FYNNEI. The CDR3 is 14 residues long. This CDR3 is CASSVGGSRLQAFF. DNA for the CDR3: TGTGCCAGCAGTGTGGGAGGTAGTAGGTTACAAGCTTTCTTT.

The CDR3 nucleotides are TGCAGCGTTGATCGGACAGGGAGTACGAACACTGAAGCTTTCTTT. It is translated as CSVDRTGSTNTEAFF. V usage is TRBV29-1 and J usage is TRBJ1-1, with TRBD1 identical over 8 bases. The CDR3 is 15 amino acids. Trimming took 3 bases from V and 1 from J; bases not matched to a gene: 7. CDR1 and CDR2 (germline): SQVTM, ANQGSEA.

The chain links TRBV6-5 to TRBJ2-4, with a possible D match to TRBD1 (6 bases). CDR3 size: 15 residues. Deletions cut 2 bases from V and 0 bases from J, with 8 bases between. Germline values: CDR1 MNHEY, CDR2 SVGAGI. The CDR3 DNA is TGTGCCAGCAGTTACCAGGGGCTAGCCAAAAACATTCAGTACTTC. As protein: CASSYQGLAKNIQYF.

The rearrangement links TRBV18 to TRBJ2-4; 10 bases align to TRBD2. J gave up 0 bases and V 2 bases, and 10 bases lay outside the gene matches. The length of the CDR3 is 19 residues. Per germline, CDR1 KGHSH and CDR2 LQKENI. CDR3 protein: CASSPGIGLAVLAKNIQYF. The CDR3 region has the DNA TGTGCCAGCTCACCAGGTATAGGACTAGCGGTTCTAGCCAAAAACATTCAGTACTTC.

The CDR3 bases are TGTGCCAGCAGCCAAACAGGGGGCAGGGGCACTGAAGCTTTCTTT. This sequence encodes CASSQTGGRGTEAFF. The chain is built from TRBV28 and TRBJ1-1, with 9 bases that match TRBD1. Germline values: CDR1 MDHEN, CDR2 SYDVKM. J gave up 4 bases and V 6 bases, and 9 bases lay outside the gene matches. This CDR3 is built from 15 residues.